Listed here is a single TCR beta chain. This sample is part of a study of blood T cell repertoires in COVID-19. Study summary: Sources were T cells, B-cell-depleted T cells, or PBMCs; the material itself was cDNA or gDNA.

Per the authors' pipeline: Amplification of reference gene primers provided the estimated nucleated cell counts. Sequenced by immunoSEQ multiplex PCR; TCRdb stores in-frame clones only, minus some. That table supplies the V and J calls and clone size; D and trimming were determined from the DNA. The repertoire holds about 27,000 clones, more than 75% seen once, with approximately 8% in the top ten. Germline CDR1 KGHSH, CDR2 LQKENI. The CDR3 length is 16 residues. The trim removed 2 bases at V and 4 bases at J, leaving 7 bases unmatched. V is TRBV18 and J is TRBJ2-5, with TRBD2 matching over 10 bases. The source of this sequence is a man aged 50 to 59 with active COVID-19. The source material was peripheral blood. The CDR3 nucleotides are TGTGCCAGCTCACCAAGGCTAGCGGGGGCCGGAGAGACCCAGTACTTC. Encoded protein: CASSPRLAGAGETQYF. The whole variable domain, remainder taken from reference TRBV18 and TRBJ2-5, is NAGVMQNPRHLVRRRGQEARLRCSPMKGHSHVYWYRQLPEEGLKFMVYLQKENIIDESGMPKERFSAEFPKEGPSILRIQQVVRGDSAAYFCASSPRLAGAGETQYFGPGTRLLVL.